Shown below are 10 T cell receptor beta chains from a single sample sequenced in a study of blood T cell repertoires in COVID-19. The table came from immunoSEQ multiplex PCR; TCRdb's copy has only in-frame clones and leaves some out. The profile shows 43,000 or so clones, just over 85% of them singletons. The sequenced sample was peripheral blood. The receptors stem from a man in his 60s with active COVID-19.

This clone was picked up a small number of times. Other DNA variants within this sample encode the same CDR3. The V call is TRBV4-1, the J call TRBJ2-7; 8 bases are a match to TRBD1. The ends lost 0 bases at V and 2 bases at J; junction bases unmatched: 3. Germline CDR1 reads MGHRA; CDR2 reads YSYEKL. The CDR3 spans 15 residues. DNA of the CDR3: TGCGCCAGCAGCCAAGACCCAGGGGGCACCTACGAGCAGTACTTC. It is translated as CASSQDPGGTYEQYF.

The rearrangement joins TRBV2 to TRBJ1-5; 9 bases agree with TRBD1. Germline-derived CDR1 and CDR2 are SNHLY and FYNNEI. The CDR3 is 15 amino acids. Trimming at V came to 4 bases and at J to 0 bases, leaving 1 base not matched to a gene. In DNA form, the CDR3 reads TGTGCCAGCAGTGGGGACAGGGTTAGCAATCAGCCCCAGCATTTT. Its protein product is CASSGDRVSNQPQHF. The variable domain in full, completed from reference TRBV2 and TRBJ1-5, reads EPEVTQTPSHQVTQMGQEVILRCVPISNHLYFYWYRQILGQKVEFLVSFYNNEISEKSEIFDDQFSVERPDGSNFTLKIRSTKLEDSAMYFCASSGDRVSNQPQHFGDGTRLSIL.

The rearrangement links TRBV18 to TRBJ1-1, with 7 bases aligning to TRBD1. Losses at the gene ends were 3 bases for V and 1 base for J; bases not matched to a gene: 5. The germline CDR1 and CDR2 sequences are KGHSH and LQKENI. CDR3 size: 15 residues. The CDR3: CASSPPGQPNTEAFF. CDR3 bases: TGTGCCAGCTCACCTCCGGGACAGCCGAACACTGAAGCTTTCTTT.

The chain has TRBV3-1 (or the pseudogene TRBV3-2) and TRBJ2-3; the match to TRBD2 covers 7 bases. Trimming took 8 bases from V and 5 from J; bases not matched to a gene: 4. The CDR3 is 12 residues long. The germline V gene encodes CDR1 LGHDT and CDR2 YNNKEL (reference sequence). The CDR3 sequence: CASGPGGDTQYF. CDR3 DNA sequence: TGTGCCAGCGGGCCGGGAGGAGATACGCAGTATTTT.

The CDR3 bases are TGTGCCATACAGGTGACGAACACCGGGGAGCTGTTTTTT. Translation gives CAIQVTNTGELFF. The chain couples TRBV24-1 to TRBJ2-2, with a weak D call TRBD1 (5 bases). CDR1 KGHDR and CDR2 SFDVKD come from the germline V gene. Trimming took off 11 bases at V and 0 bases at J, with 9 bases between the two ends. CDR3 size: 13 residues.

The V and J genes are TRBV25-1 and TRBJ2-7; tentative D call: TRBD1 (6 bases). CDR1 is MGHDK and CDR2 is SYGVNS in the germline V gene. The CDR3 is 16 amino acids. V lost 3 bases to trimming and J lost 5 bases, with 20 bases between them. As DNA, the CDR3 is TGTGCCAGCAGTGATGGTGGGAAGAGGGGGACCCACGAGCAGTACTTC. Amino acids: CASSDGGKRGTHEQYF.

The chain combines TRBV6-5 with TRBJ1-1; 8 nucleotides align to TRBD1. The ends lost 4 bases at V and 1 base at J; junction bases unmatched: 5. Germline CDR1 reads MNHEY; CDR2 reads SVGAGI. The CDR3 totals 15 residues. The CDR3 sequence is CASSWWTGQNTEAFF. CDR3 DNA: TGTGCCAGCAGTTGGTGGACAGGGCAGAACACTGAAGCTTTCTTT.

CDR3 nucleotides: TGTGCCAGCAGTCCCACTGACAGGGCCTACAATGAGCAGTTCTTC. It encodes CASSPTDRAYNEQFF. The V call is TRBV6-5, the J call TRBJ2-1; the match to TRBD1 covers 7 bases. This CDR3 has 15 residues. With V trimmed by 5 bases and J by 2 bases, 6 bases remained unmatched. Germline lookup yields CDR1 MNHEY and CDR2 SVGAGI.

J is TRBJ2-3 and V is TRBV6-6; the match to TRBD2 covers 9 bases. With V trimmed by 7 bases and J by 4 bases, 12 bases remained unmatched. The CDR3 length is 16 residues. CDR1 and CDR2 (germline): MNHNY, SVGAGI (reference sequence). The CDR3 is CASTTNGGRGPDTQYF. For the CDR3, the DNA is TGTGCCAGCACCACAAACGGCGGGAGGGGCCCAGATACGCAGTATTTT.

The J gene is TRBJ2-7, the V gene TRBV5-3, with D perhaps TRBD2 (6 bases). TRBV5-3 is treated as an ORF (open reading frame) with a function not yet certain. The germline V and J ends were trimmed by 3 bases and 2 bases, with 12 bases remaining between them. The CDR3 has 14 amino acids. Here the CDR3 DNA reads TGTGCCAGAAGCTCCGAACGGGAGACCTACGAGCAGTACTTC. Translated, it gives CARSSERETYEQYF.